These 19 T cell receptor beta chains were all obtained from the same sample, sequenced in a study of technical replicates of blood from a handful of donors. Only in-frame clones appear in the TCRdb table, and some are missing; sequencing was by immunoSEQ multiplex PCR. The profile shows 80,000 to 85,000 clones, around 91% of them singletons. The sample taken for sequencing was T cells isolated from PBMCs. The receptors derive from a human donor in good health.

The J gene is TRBJ2-4, the V gene TRBV4-3; 9 nucleotides line up with TRBD2. The V and J ends lost 0 bases and 2 bases, in that order; junction bases with no gene match: 8. The CDR3 length is 18 residues. CDR1 is LGHNA and CDR2 is YSLEER in the germline V gene. CDR3 nucleotides: TGCGCCAGCAGCCAAGATCCCATAGCGGGAGTGTCCAAAAACATTCAGTACTTC. It translates to CASSQDPIAGVSKNIQYF.

The rearrangement joins TRBV28 to TRBJ1-4, with no clear D. Trimming removed 2 bases from V and 7 bases from J, with 14 bases in between. The CDR3 loop spans 15 amino acids. Looked up from germline, CDR1 is MDHEN and CDR2 is SYDVKM. The CDR3 is CASSLKNRVGEKLFF. The CDR3, as DNA: TGTGCCAGCAGTTTAAAAAACCGAGTCGGTGAAAAACTGTTTTTT.

This chain uses TRBV2 with TRBJ2-5, with 8 bases lining up with TRBD1. Germline CDR1 is SNHLY and CDR2 is FYNNEI. This CDR3 is 13 amino acids long. Trimming took 4 bases from V and 5 from J; bases not matched to a gene: 3. The CDR3 sequence is CASSANRGETQYF. CDR3 in DNA: TGTGCCAGCAGTGCTAACAGGGGGGAGACCCAGTACTTC.

V gene TRBV9 combines with J gene TRBJ2-1, with D possibly TRBD1 on 5 matching bases. This CDR3 has 15 residues. Germline assignment: CDR1 SGDLS and CDR2 YYNGEE. V lost 2 bases, J lost 0 bases, and 9 bases lay in between. DNA of the CDR3: TGTGCCAGCAGCGTGGGGCGCTCCTCCTACAATGAGCAGTTCTTC. Encoded protein: CASSVGRSSYNEQFF.

CDR3 in DNA: TGCGCCAGCAGCAATACAGGGCTCACCTCTGGAAACACCATATATTTT. It codes for CASSNTGLTSGNTIYF. This sequence joins TRBV4-1 and TRBJ1-3, with D perhaps TRBD1 (6 bases). Trimming removed 5 bases from V and 0 bases from J, with 14 bases in between. CDR1 and CDR2 (germline): MGHRA, YSYEKL. The CDR3 is made up of 16 amino acids.

The chain employs TRBV6-1 and TRBJ2-6; weak D call: TRBD1 (6 bases). Germline V lookup: CDR1 MNHNS, CDR2 SASEGT. Trimming stripped 11 bases from V and 0 bases from J, with 8 bases between. This CDR3 comprises 13 residues. The CDR3 region has the DNA TGTGCCGAACAGGGCTCTGGGGCCAACGTCCTGACTTTC. Its protein product is CAEQGSGANVLTF.

This chain joins TRBV6-6 and TRBJ2-2; D perhaps matches TRBD2 (5 bases). Trimming removed 10 bases from V and 4 bases from J, with 19 bases in between. CDR3 length: 15 amino acids. The germline gives CDR1 MNHNY, CDR2 SVGAGI (reference sequence). Here the CDR3 DNA reads TGTGCCACTCGGGAAGTGACGGAGACCACCGGGGAGCTGTTTTTT. It specifies CATREVTETTGELFF.

This chain links TRBV6-5 with TRBJ2-7, with 7 bases that match TRBD2. The J segment lost 2 bases and the V segment lost 3 bases, leaving 4 bases of the junction unmatched. Germline V gives CDR1 MNHEY, CDR2 SVGAGI. There are 14 residues in the CDR3. CDR3 sequence reads: CASSYRLAAYEQYF. CDR3 coding DNA: TGTGCCAGCAGTTATCGACTAGCCGCCTACGAGCAGTACTTC.

V gene TRBV19 combines with J gene TRBJ2-7; 13 bases align to TRBD2. The V and J ends lost 6 bases and 1 base, in that order; junction bases with no gene match: 0. The CDR3 contains 14 residues. CDR1 and CDR2 (germline): LNHDA, SQIVND (reference sequence). CDR3 in amino acids: CASRGLAGSYEQYF. The CDR3 bases are TGTGCCAGTAGGGGACTAGCGGGATCCTACGAGCAGTACTTC.

This clone has only one observation. The chain carries TRBV5-1 and TRBJ2-1, with D maybe TRBD2 (7 bases). The length of the CDR3 is 14 residues. The V end was cut by 6 bases, the J end by 8 bases, with 18 bases between. Germline-derived CDR1 and CDR2 are SGHRS and YFSETQ. The CDR3: CASNLITGRDEQFF. CDR3 bases: TGCGCCAGCAACCTAATCACAGGGAGGGATGAGCAGTTCTTC.

As regards this clone: It is unclear where the CDR3 begins or ends on the DNA, so no DNA is shown, and the CDR3 is as TCRdb lists it. This chain connects TRBV6-1 to TRBJ2-1; TRBD1, the table's D call, lacks a check against the DNA. The germline CDR1 and CDR2 sequences are MNHNS and SASEGT. The CDR3 has 15 residues if both end residues are counted. This chain's CDR3 is CASSEVFWPYNEQFF.

CDR3 in DNA: TGTGCCACCAGCAGAGGCGAGACGGGAAATGAGCAGTTCTTC. Amino acid sequence: CATSRGETGNEQFF. The rearrangement uses TRBV15 and TRBJ2-1; TRBD2 might be the D (5 bases). Germline-derived CDR1 and CDR2 are LNHNV and YYDKDF (reference sequence). CDR3 size: 14 residues. V was pared by 1 base and J by 7 bases, with 11 bases between.

The table lists this clone with a few counts. V is TRBV7-9 and J is TRBJ1-1; D may be TRBD1 (5 bases). CDR1 is SEHNR and CDR2 is FQNEAQ in the germline V gene (reference sequence). This CDR3 comprises 13 residues. Between the trimmed V and J ends, which lost 5 bases and 2 bases, there was a span of 9 bases. The CDR3 coding sequence is TGTGCCAGCAGCCCAACAGGTAACACTGAAGCTTTCTTT. It encodes CASSPTGNTEAFF.

This clone was picked up a small number of times. This chain connects TRBV18 to TRBJ1-5, with unresolved D. The CDR3 contains 15 residues. V lost 2 bases, J lost 2 bases, and 10 bases lay in between. Germline values: CDR1 KGHSH, CDR2 LQKENI. CDR3 in amino acids: CASSPVSQGNQPQHF. In nucleotides, the CDR3 is TGTGCCAGCTCACCAGTATCGCAGGGCAATCAGCCCCAGCATTTT. Full variable domain (outside the CDR3, taken from reference TRBV18 and TRBJ1-5): NAGVMQNPRHLVRRRGQEARLRCSPMKGHSHVYWYRQLPEEGLKFMVYLQKENIIDESGMPKERFSAEFPKEGPSILRIQQVVRGDSAAYFCASSPVSQGNQPQHFGDGTRLSIL.

The chain uses TRBV4-1 and TRBJ2-7; TRBD2 aligns across 7 bases. This CDR3 has 15 residues. After removal of 1 base from V and 5 bases from J, the junction contained 8 bases not matched to a gene. From germline, CDR1 is MGHRA and CDR2 YSYEKL. This chain's CDR3 is CASSQVSAGRNEQYF. CDR3 DNA sequence: TGCGCCAGCAGCCAAGTGTCAGCGGGGAGGAACGAGCAGTACTTC.

V and J are TRBV2 and TRBJ2-5, with 7 positions matching TRBD1. The V gene's germline CDR1 is SNHLY and CDR2 FYNNEI. V shed 10 bases, J shed 4 bases, and the junction held 6 bases outside the gene matches. This CDR3 comprises 12 residues. CDR3 nucleotide sequence: TGTGCCATCCAAGACAGGGCAGAGACCCAGTACTTC. This sequence encodes CAIQDRAETQYF.

Details on this clone: Other DNA sequences in this specimen translate into the identical CDR3. The rearrangement uses TRBV18 and TRBJ2-7; no clear D gene. The germline V and J ends were trimmed by 2 bases and 1 base, with 6 bases remaining between them. This CDR3 region has 13 residues. From germline, CDR1 is KGHSH and CDR2 LQKENI. The CDR3 DNA follows: TGTGCCAGCTCACCAGGCCAGTCCTACGAGCAGTACTTC. Its protein is CASSPGQSYEQYF.

This chain joins TRBV27 and TRBJ1-2, with 9 bases aligning to TRBD1. The CDR3 runs to 17 residues. Germline V lookup: CDR1 MNHEY, CDR2 SMNVEV (reference sequence). J gave up 0 bases and V 3 bases, and 8 bases lay outside the gene matches. CDR3 sequence reads: CASSFLQGQGPNYGYTF. The CDR3 DNA reads as TGTGCCAGCAGTTTTTTGCAGGGACAGGGTCCTAACTATGGCTACACCTTC.

The CDR3 protein is CASSATRNGELFF. The DNA of the CDR3 is TGTGCCAGCAGTGCGACTAGAAACGGGGAGCTGTTTTTT. The V call is TRBV6-1, the J call TRBJ2-2, with a possible D match to TRBD2 (6 bases). This CDR3 has 13 amino acids. CDR1 is MNHNS and CDR2 is SASEGT in the germline V gene. V lost 4 bases and J 7 bases, leaving 10 bases between the germline ends.